The 8 T cell receptor beta chains reported below all come from one sample, sequenced in a study of OX40 agonist ivuxolimab in advanced cancers. Data came from immunoSEQ multiplex PCR; TCRdb stores just in-frame clones and leaves some out. Here the sample spans about 34,000 clones, roughly 80% being singletons. Sequences were derived from CD4+ or CD8+ T cells sorted from blood, sampled in a trial of the OX40 agonist ivuxolimab. These receptors were collected from an adult with an advanced solid tumor such as melanoma, head and neck, liver or kidney cancer.

This chain links TRBV6-6 with TRBJ1-2; a possible D gene is TRBD1 (5 bases). The germline V and J ends were trimmed by 5 bases and 8 bases, with 18 bases remaining between them. Germline assignment: CDR1 MNHNY and CDR2 SVGAGI (reference sequence). This CDR3 comprises 14 residues. The CDR3 DNA is TGTGCCAGCAGTCTTACCGGGACGCCGGGGGGCTACACCTTC. Protein sequence: CASSLTGTPGGYTF.

This clone came up once. The gene calls are TRBV7-9 and TRBJ2-2; no firm D call. V lost 1 base and J lost 6, with 12 bases in between. Germline loops: CDR1 SEHNR, CDR2 FQNEAQ (reference sequence). This CDR3 has 15 residues. The CDR3 here is CASSLGVGRAGELFF. CDR3 DNA: TGTGCCAGCAGCTTAGGAGTAGGTCGGGCCGGGGAGCTGTTTTTT.

V is TRBV7-2 and J is TRBJ1-3; D unresolved. Germline assignment: CDR1 SGHTA and CDR2 FQGNSA. The CDR3 has 16 amino acids. The ends were cut back, 1 base at V and 4 bases at J, with 14 bases in the middle. This CDR3 reads CASSLVPLNQGNTIYF. The CDR3 bases are TGTGCCAGCAGCTTAGTGCCTCTCAACCAGGGAAACACCATATATTTT.

The chain's CDR3 is CASSLNPSGTGDGYTF. The CDR3 DNA reads TGTGCCAGCAGCCTTAACCCAAGCGGGACAGGGGATGGCTACACCTTC. The chain combines TRBV7-3 with TRBJ1-2, with 10 bases matching TRBD1. V dropped 5 bases and J dropped 6; count of bases not matched to a gene: 12. The germline V gene encodes CDR1 SGHTA and CDR2 FQGTGA. This CDR3 spans 16 amino acids.

The rearrangement links TRBV5-5 to TRBJ2-5; D remains ambiguous. This CDR3 comprises 16 residues. Germline V CDR1 and CDR2: SGHKS, YYEKEE (reference sequence). Trimming pared 0 bases from V and 2 bases from J, leaving 14 bases between. Here the CDR3 reads CASSLAPSGYQETQYF. CDR3 DNA sequence: TGTGCCAGCAGCTTGGCCCCCTCGGGCTATCAAGAGACCCAGTACTTC.

The chain employs TRBV6-8 and TRBJ2-7, with no clear D. The CDR3 runs to 13 residues. The V gene lost 0 bases and the J gene lost 2 bases, with 5 bases spanning the gap. From germline, CDR1 is MNHGY and CDR2 SAAAGT. CDR3 residues: CASSYSLPYEQYF. CDR3 coding DNA: TGTGCCAGCAGTTACTCCCTACCCTACGAGCAGTACTTC.

The rearrangement links TRBV7-2 to TRBJ1-2, with 8 bases matching TRBD1. Germline V gene lookup returns CDR1 SGHTA and CDR2 FQGNSA. The length of the CDR3 is 13 residues. The junction had 13 bases not matched to a gene; V was cut back by 10 bases and J by 9 bases. The CDR3 region has the DNA TGTGCCACCATCAGGGGGCAGGCTAGCAGCTACACCTTC. As protein: CATIRGQASSYTF.

The chain couples TRBV25-1 to TRBJ1-2, with D perhaps TRBD1 (5 bases). From germline, CDR1 is MGHDK and CDR2 SYGVNS. The length of the CDR3 is 13 residues. Trimming removed 6 bases at V and 4 bases at J, with 12 bases between. The CDR3 reads CASRETDTYGYTF. CDR3 in DNA: TGTGCCAGCAGGGAGACGGACACCTATGGCTACACCTTC.